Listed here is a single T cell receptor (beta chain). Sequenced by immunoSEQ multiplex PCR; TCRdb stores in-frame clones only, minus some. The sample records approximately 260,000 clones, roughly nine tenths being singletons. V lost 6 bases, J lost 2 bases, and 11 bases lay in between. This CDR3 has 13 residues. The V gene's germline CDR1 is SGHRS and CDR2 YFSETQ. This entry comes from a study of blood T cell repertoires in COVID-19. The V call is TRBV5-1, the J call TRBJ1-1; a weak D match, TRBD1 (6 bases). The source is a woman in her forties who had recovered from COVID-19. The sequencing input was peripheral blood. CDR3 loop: CASNRDVNTEAFF. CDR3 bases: TGCGCCAGCAACAGGGATGTAAACACTGAAGCTTTCTTT. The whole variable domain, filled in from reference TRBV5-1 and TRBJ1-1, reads KAGVTQTPRYLIKTRGQQVTLSCSPISGHRSVSWYQQTPGQGLQFLFEYFSETQRNKGNFPGRFSGRQFSNSRSEMNVSTLELGDSALYLCASNRDVNTEAFFGQGTRLTVV.